The clone carrying this TCR beta chain came up a few times. This record comes from a study of early T cells in non-severe SARS-CoV-2 infection. As for the study in general: RNA in bulk from unsorted whole blood was sequenced, and chains were unpaired.

TCRdb reanalysed the 5' RACE reads using MiXCR and keeps one entry per CDR3 protein. This sample yields about 42,000 distinct CDR3 sequences, of which over 6% are seen a single time; more than 4.5% belongs to the top ten. CDR1 is SQVTM, CDR2 ANQGSEA, per germline. The CDR3 is 13 amino acids. V was cut by 4 bases and J by 10 bases, with 17 bases left in between. This receptor was taken from an adult who was a healthcare worker with PCR-confirmed SARS-CoV-2 infection or an uninfected control (not recorded which). The sample comprised whole blood. The chain carries TRBV29-1 and TRBJ1-5; D remains unclear. CDR3 region: CSVADSWSLPQHF. In DNA, the CDR3 is TGCAGCGTTGCGGACTCCTGGTCTCTTCCCCAGCATTTT.